Given below is one TCR beta chain in context. No antigen is known for it. Profiled with immunoSEQ multiplex PCR; TCRdb holds only in-frame clones, not every one. The sample has around 63,000 clones, about four fifths seen once. The entry originates in a study of OX40 agonist ivuxolimab in advanced cancers. Study details: Six ivuxolimab dose levels, 0.01 to 10 mg/kg, were given intravenously every 2 weeks.

V gave up 5 bases and J gave up 8 bases; unmatched junction bases: 14. The germline V gene has CDR1 LNHDA and CDR2 SQIVND (reference sequence). The CDR3 runs to 17 residues. Whole-study findings and limits: A proportion of nonresponders additionally exhibited low normalized T-cell clonal expansion. Which antigen the expanded peripheral T cells recognized is unknown.

The specimen was CD4+ or CD8+ T cells sorted from blood, collected in a trial of the OX40 agonist ivuxolimab. The sequence was obtained from an adult with an advanced solid tumor such as melanoma, head and neck, liver or kidney cancer. The chain recombines TRBV19 with TRBJ2-1; 11 bases match TRBD2. In DNA form, the CDR3 reads TGTGCCAGTAGTCAATATTCGACTAGCGGGACGTTCCATGAGCAGTTCTTC. Its protein is CASSQYSTSGTFHEQFF.